Ten or more counts support the clone carrying this T cell receptor (beta chain). What it recognizes is unknown. The CDR3 covers 13 residues. CDR1 is PRHDT, CDR2 FYEKMQ, per germline (reference sequence). Trimming pared 6 bases from V and 3 bases from J, leaving 11 bases between. The data belong to a study of early T cells in non-severe SARS-CoV-2 infection. Unique molecular identifiers were affixed to single, distinct cDNA molecules. TCRdb reprocessed the 5' RACE reads via MiXCR and lists one record per CDR3 protein. The data contain roughly 12,000 distinct CDR3 sequences, around 4.9% of them seen just once; the ten biggest clones take up about a tenth. Study-wide results and caveats: Matching with VDJdb favored anti-spike CD8 responses (missing private and CD4 specificities).

The TCR originated in an adult who was a healthcare worker with PCR-confirmed SARS-CoV-2 infection or an uninfected control (not recorded which). The chain links TRBV13 to TRBJ1-1, with a possible D match to TRBD1 (5 bases). The sequenced sample was whole blood. This CDR3 is CASRPRGHTEAFF. In DNA, the CDR3 is TGTGCCAGCAGGCCAAGGGGCCACACTGAAGCTTTCTTT. Looking up the rest from reference TRBV13 and TRBJ1-1 gives the full variable domain: AAGVIQSPRHLIKEKRETATLKCYPIPRHDTVYWYQQGPGQDPQFLISFYEKMQSDKGSIPDRFSAQQFSDYHSELNMSSLELGDSALYFCASRPRGHTEAFFGQGTRLTVV.